This TCR beta chain was profiled in a study of graft-versus-host responses after intestinal transplantation (dated by TCRdb to about 2021). With regard to the full study: Recipients received multivisceral, liver-intestinal, or isolated intestinal transplants. Alloreactive clones were identified by sequencing pre-transplant mixed lymphocyte reaction products and comparing them with unstimulated pre-transplant donor and recipient T cells. The cohort enrolled some 23 intestinal transplant recipients, one of whom was a retransplant, and a few patients without pretransplant specimens were excluded. Donor T cell macrochimerism was defined as a peak of at least 4% donor T cells among recipient peripheral blood mononuclear cells. Rather than going through the commercial service, samples from a few later patients were sequenced in-house on an Illumina MiSeq and processed with MiXCR. Every recipient was given anti-thymocyte globulin induction, followed by about three years of maintenance tacrolimus and steroids. Graft-versus-host and host-versus-graft alloreactive T cell clones were tracked in the graft, circulation and bone marrow after intestinal transplantation using bulk TCR-beta CDR3 sequencing. Beyond this particular receptor, the publication reports: GvH clones were detected in recipient bone marrow, and some of these GvH clones were observed earlier in ileal mucosa or blood, consistent with an intestinal mucosal origin. Patients with donor T cell macrochimerism had high GvH to HvG T cell clonal ratios in their allografts. Early after transplant, peak levels of circulating GvH clones were found to be associated with declines in HvG clones. The relatively low number and heterogeneity of intestinal transplant patients limited the conclusions.

The library was prepared using the immunoSEQ multiplex PCR assay. In most patients, genomic DNA was isolated using the Qiagen DNeasy Blood and Tissue Kit and sent frozen to Adaptive Biotechnologies for TCR sequencing. Adaptive Biotechnologies carried out high-throughput TCR-beta CDR3 sequencing of genomic DNA for most patients. As for the authors' bioinformatics: Adaptive's ImmunoSEQ software was the source of the TCR sequencing data for roughly 19 patients, while three other patients were processed with MiXCR and VDJtools. CD4 versus CD8 sorting errors were corrected by removing sequences found in both subsets at a frequency ratio below 5:1. Because the origin of CDR3 nucleotide sequences shared between donor and recipient could not be assigned, those sequences were removed. Alloreactive clones required at least 2-fold expansion over unstimulated cells and minimum CFSE-low frequency of 0.002% (template counts) or 0.001% (read counts). Clones detected in sequenced pre-transplant spleen, lymph node, or MLR CFSE-low populations of the donor or recipient were defined as mappable. Cumulative frequency of alloreactive clones was calculated as a percentage of all sequences weighted by copy number. TCRdb obtained this table from immuneACCESS and retained in-frame rearrangements with V and J assigned. These tables miss some clones; where compared with another copy, unresolved V genes account for less than half of the shortfall, and the remainder is unexplained. V and J calls and clone size are those listed in that table; D and trimming were worked out from the DNA. Within this sample are more than 85,000 clones, with 82% of them counted one time only. The ten top clones hold approximately 0.78% of the sample.

Turning to this clone: Its antigen is not yet known. No quality values exist for individual bases; no much larger clone is one base distant.

Sample time point, as interpreted from the label and publication: cells obtained before transplantation from donor or recipient. CD3+CD4+ and CD3+CD8+ populations were FACS-sorted from unstimulated pre-transplant donor and recipient cells taken from spleen or lymph nodes. From the cysteine up to the phenylalanine, the CDR3 has a length of 13 residues. The sequence is cut down to CDR3 DNA, 39 bases in frame from base 1. Trimming costs V 4 bases and J 8 bases, and their ends lie 14 bases apart. The germline V gene yields SGHTA for CDR1 and FQGNSA for CDR2. This specimen was unstimulated CD4+ T cells sorted from spleen or lymph node cells, taken before intestinal transplant. The receptor was derived from a human donor who received an intestinal transplant. The chain is assembled from TRBV7-2 and TRBJ1-2; the D segment cannot be called with confidence. The sequenced DNA: TGTGCCAGCAGCTCCGCGGTTGGTAGAGGCTACACCTTC. It specifies CASSSAVGRGYTF.